This TCR beta chain was profiled in a study of T cells in Graves' hyperthyroidism and ophthalmopathy. Findings and caveats of the study: Most clonotypes expanded in thyroid above 0.001 were likewise present in blood.

It was RNA transcripts that yielded the amplified TCR beta CDR3 regions. A set of HTBI primers served as the primers for a first-round RT-PCR of the TCR CDR3. From the multiplex PCR reads, TCRdb called clonotypes with MiXCR, one entry per CDR3 protein. The sample includes roughly 660,000 distinct CDR3 sequences, roughly 17% of them seen just once. This clonotype was recorded only once. What it binds is not known. Over 18 months, lack of ophthalmopathy progression marked Graves' hyperthyroidism as stable. Newly diagnosed hyperthyroidism, duration under 2 months, in patients aged 18 to 65. An approximately 10 ml volume of fresh peripheral blood provided the PBMCs. This CDR3 region has 17 residues. CDR1 is LGHNA and CDR2 is YNFKEQ in the germline V gene. Trimming cost V 0 bases and J 0 bases, with 15 bases left between them.

Material for sequencing was blood. The rearrangement joins TRBV4-2 to TRBJ2-7; D unclear. The TCR was taken from a man aged 45 to 65 with Graves' hyperthyroidism. In DNA form, the CDR3 reads TGTGCCAGCAGCCAAGATTGGGGAACCGCGAGCTCCTACGAGCAGTACTTC. Protein product: CASSQDWGTASSYEQYF.